The present entry profiles one T cell receptor (beta chain) with its context. This specimen belongs to a study of blood T cell repertoires in COVID-19. CDR1 is SGDLS, CDR2 YYNGEE, per germline. J was trimmed by 3 bases and V by 3 bases; bases with no gene match: 8. This CDR3 is built from 16 residues. How the authors handled the data: Reference gene primer amplification yielded estimated nucleated cell counts. Sequenced by immunoSEQ multiplex PCR; TCRdb stores in-frame clones only, minus some. D and trimming were read from the DNA, whereas the V and J calls and clone size are those reported in that table. Of about 120,000 clones listed, roughly 84% are singletons.

Sequencing was performed on peripheral blood. The chain joins TRBV9 to TRBJ2-3; TRBD2 matches at 9 bases. The TCR originated in a man in his fifties or sixties with acute or convalescent COVID-19. The CDR3 is CASSGNGLALTDTQYF. CDR3 nucleotides: TGTGCCAGCAGCGGAAACGGACTAGCGCTTACAGATACGCAGTATTTT. The variable domain in full, with the rest retrieved from reference TRBV9 and TRBJ2-3, is DSGVTQTPKHLITATGQRVTLRCSPRSGDLSVYWYQQSLDQGLQFLIQYYNGEERAKGNILERFSAQQFPDLHSELNLSSLELGDSALYFCASSGNGLALTDTQYFGPGTRLTVL.